This entry describes one T cell receptor (beta chain). Under the authors' procedure: Amplification from reference gene primers served as the basis for estimated nucleated cell counts. Profiled with immunoSEQ multiplex PCR; TCRdb holds only in-frame clones, not every one. The D gene and trimming were derived from the DNA, and the V and J assignments and clone size from that table. In the table there are approximately 57,000 clones, roughly 84% of which are singletons. V shed 3 bases, J shed 4 bases, and the junction held 6 bases outside the gene matches. This CDR3 has 15 amino acids. Germline assignment: CDR1 MNHEY and CDR2 SMNVEV (reference sequence). The data belong to a study of blood T cell repertoires in COVID-19. The wider study: From the United States, Italy and Spain came samples of acute and convalescent COVID-19. Nucleic acid was either cDNA or gDNA, and it came from T cells, B-cell-depleted T cells, or PBMCs.

The J gene is TRBJ1-5, the V gene TRBV27; 7 positions agree with TRBD1. The receptor's source is a man aged 35 to 55 with active COVID-19. The sample comprised peripheral blood. The CDR3 DNA follows: TGTGCCAGCAGTTTCTCAGGGGGGAGTAATCAGCCCCAGCATTTT. Residues: CASSFSGGSNQPQHF.